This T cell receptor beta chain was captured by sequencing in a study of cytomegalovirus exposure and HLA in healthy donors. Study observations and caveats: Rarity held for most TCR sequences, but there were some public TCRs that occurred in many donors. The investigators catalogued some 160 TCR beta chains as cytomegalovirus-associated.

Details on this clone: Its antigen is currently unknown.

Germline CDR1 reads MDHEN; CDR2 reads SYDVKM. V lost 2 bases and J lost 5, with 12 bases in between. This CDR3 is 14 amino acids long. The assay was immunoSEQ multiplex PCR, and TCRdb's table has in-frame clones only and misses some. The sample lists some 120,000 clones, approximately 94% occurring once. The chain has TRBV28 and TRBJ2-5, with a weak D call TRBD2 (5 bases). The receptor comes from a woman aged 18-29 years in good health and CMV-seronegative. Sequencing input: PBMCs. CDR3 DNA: TGTGCCAGCAGTTTACCCCCCCCGGGGGAGACCCAGTACTTC. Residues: CASSLPPPGETQYF. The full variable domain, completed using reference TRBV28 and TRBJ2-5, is DVKVTQSSRYLVKRTGEKVFLECVQDMDHENMFWYRQDPGLGLRLIYFSYDVKMKEKGDIPEGYSVSREKKERFSLILESASTNQTSMYLCASSLPPPGETQYFGPGTRLLVL.